This TCR beta chain was obtained from a study of T cell responses to AZD1222 COVID-19 vaccine. Whether given at about 4 or about 12 weeks, second doses were pooled. TCRdb's table, derived via immunoSEQ multiplex PCR, lists solely in-frame clones and lacks some. This sample yields 150,000 to 200,000 clones, of which 92% are seen a single time; around 0.99% belongs to the top ten. On this clone itself: Antigen specificity is unknown.

Study findings and constraints: Clonal diversity was possibly underestimated, and the donors were mostly white British, with more females.

The germline V and J ends were trimmed by 0 bases and 3 bases, with 8 bases remaining between them. CDR1 is ENHRY and CDR2 is SYGVKD in the germline V gene. The CDR3 consists of 14 residues. The sequencing used peripheral blood, collected 28 days after the second AZD1222 dose. This sequence joins TRBV10-3 and TRBJ1-1, with D perhaps TRBD1 (6 bases). The sequence was obtained from an adult who received the AZD1222 COVID-19 vaccine. CDR3 in amino acids: CAISESGADTEAFF. In DNA, the CDR3 is TGTGCCATCAGTGAGTCGGGGGCAGACACTGAAGCTTTCTTT.